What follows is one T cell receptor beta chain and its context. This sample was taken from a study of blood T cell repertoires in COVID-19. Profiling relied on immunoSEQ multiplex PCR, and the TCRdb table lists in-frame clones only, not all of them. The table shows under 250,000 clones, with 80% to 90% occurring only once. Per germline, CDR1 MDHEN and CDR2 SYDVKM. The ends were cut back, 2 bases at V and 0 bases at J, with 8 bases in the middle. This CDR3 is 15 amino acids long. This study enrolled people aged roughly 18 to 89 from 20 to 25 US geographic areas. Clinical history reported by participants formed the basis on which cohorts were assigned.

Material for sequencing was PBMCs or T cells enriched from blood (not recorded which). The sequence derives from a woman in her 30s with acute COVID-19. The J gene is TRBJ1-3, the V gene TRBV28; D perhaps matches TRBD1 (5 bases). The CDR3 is CASSLERGSGNTIYF. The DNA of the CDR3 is TGTGCCAGCAGTTTAGAAAGGGGCTCTGGAAACACCATATATTTT.